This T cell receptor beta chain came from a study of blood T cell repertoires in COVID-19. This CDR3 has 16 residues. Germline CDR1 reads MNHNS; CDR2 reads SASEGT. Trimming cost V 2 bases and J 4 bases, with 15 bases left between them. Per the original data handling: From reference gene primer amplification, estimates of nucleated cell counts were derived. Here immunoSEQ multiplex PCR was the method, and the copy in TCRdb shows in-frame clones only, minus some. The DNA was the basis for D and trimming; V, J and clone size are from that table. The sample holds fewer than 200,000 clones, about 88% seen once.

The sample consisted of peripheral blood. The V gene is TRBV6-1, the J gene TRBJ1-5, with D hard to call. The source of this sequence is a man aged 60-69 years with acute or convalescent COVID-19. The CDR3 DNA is TGTGCCAGCAGTGAACCCGCGGGGAACAGTAATCAGCCCCAGCATTTT. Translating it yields CASSEPAGNSNQPQHF.